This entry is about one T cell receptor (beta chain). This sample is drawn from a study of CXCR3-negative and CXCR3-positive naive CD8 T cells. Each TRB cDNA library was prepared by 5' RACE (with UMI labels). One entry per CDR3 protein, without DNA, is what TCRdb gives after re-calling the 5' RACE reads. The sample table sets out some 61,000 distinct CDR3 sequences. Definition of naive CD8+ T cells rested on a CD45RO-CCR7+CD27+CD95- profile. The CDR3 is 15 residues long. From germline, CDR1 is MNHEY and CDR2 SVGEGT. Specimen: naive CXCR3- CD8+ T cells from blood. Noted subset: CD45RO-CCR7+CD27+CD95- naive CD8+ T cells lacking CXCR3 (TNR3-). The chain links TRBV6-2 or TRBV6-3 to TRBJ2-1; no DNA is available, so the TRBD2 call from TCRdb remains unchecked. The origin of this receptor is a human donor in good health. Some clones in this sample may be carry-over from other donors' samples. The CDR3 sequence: CASSYSLAGGREQFF.